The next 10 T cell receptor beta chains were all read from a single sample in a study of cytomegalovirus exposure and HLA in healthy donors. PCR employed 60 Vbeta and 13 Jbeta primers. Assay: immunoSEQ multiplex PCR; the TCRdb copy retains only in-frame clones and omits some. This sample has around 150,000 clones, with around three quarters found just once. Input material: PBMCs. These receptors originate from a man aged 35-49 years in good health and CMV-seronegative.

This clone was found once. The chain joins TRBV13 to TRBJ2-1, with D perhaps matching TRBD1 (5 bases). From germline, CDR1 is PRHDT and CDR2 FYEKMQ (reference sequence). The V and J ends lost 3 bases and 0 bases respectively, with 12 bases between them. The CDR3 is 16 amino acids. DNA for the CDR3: TGTGCCAGCAGCTTGGGGCACCTGAGCTCCTACAATGAGCAGTTCTTC. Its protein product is CASSLGHLSSYNEQFF.

Here the CDR3 DNA reads TGTGCCAGCAGCTTAAACCCGTCGGGCGAGCAGTACTTC. Its translation is CASSLNPSGEQYF. V usage is TRBV7-2 and J usage is TRBJ2-7; D remains ambiguous. Trimming cost V 2 bases and J 6 bases, with 11 bases left between them. Germline CDR1 is SGHTA and CDR2 is FQGNSA. This CDR3 contains 13 residues.

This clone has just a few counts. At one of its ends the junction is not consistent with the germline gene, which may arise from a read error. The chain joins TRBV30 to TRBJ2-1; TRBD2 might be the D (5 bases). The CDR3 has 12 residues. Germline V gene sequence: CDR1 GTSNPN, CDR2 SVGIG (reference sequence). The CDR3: CAWRVDSREQFF. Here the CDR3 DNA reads TGTGCCTGGCGTGTGGACTCCAGGGAGCAGTTCTTC.

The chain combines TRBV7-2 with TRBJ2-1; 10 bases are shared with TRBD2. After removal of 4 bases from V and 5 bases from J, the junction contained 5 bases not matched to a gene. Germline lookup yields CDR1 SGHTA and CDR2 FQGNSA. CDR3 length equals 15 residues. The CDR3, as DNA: TGTGCCAGCAGCTATGGACTAGCGGTTAACAATGAGCAGTTCTTC. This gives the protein CASSYGLAVNNEQFF.

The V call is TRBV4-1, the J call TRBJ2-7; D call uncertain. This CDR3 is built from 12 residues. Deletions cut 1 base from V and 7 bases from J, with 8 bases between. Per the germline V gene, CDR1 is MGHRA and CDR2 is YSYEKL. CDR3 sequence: CASSQGGYEQYF. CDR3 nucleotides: TGCGCCAGCAGCCAAGGCGGCTATGAGCAGTACTTC.

The CDR3 reads CASSPTSGRGPYEQYF. The CDR3 coding sequence is TGTGCCAGCAGTCCCACAAGCGGGAGGGGGCCCTACGAGCAGTACTTC. The chain employs TRBV27 and TRBJ2-7; TRBD2 matches at 10 bases. Germline V CDR1 and CDR2: MNHEY, SMNVEV (reference sequence). Losses at the gene ends were 5 bases for V and 2 bases for J; bases not matched to a gene: 9. The CDR3 length is 16 residues.

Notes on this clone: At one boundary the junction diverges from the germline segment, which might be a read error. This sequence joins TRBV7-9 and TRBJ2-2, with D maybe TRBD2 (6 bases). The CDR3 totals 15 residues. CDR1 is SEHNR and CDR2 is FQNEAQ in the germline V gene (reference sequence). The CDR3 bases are TGTTCCAGCAGCTTAGTTCGGACTAACGTCGGGGAGCTGTTTTTT. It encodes CSSSLVRTNVGELFF.

Written as DNA, the CDR3 is TGTGCTAGTCGCGGGCAGGGGGGCACCGGGGAGCTGTTTTTT. Protein sequence: CASRGQGGTGELFF. J is TRBJ2-2 and V is TRBV12-5; tentatively, D is TRBD1 (7 bases). The CDR3 loop spans 14 amino acids. Trimming stripped 8 bases from V and 4 bases from J, with 14 bases between. The germline gives CDR1 LGHNT, CDR2 FRNRAP.

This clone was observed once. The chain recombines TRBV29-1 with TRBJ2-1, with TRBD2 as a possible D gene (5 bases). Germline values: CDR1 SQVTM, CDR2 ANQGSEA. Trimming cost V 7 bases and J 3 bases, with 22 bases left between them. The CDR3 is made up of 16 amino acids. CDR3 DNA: TGCAGCGCCGCGGGTCTAAAGGGAGCGGTCTACAATGAGCAGTTCTTC. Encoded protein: CSAAGLKGAVYNEQFF.

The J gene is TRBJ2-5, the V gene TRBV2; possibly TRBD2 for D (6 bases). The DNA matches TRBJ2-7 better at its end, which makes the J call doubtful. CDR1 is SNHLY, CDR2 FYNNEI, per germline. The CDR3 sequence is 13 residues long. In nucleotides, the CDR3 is TGTGCCAGCAGTCCGGGACTCACCTACGAGCAGTACTTC. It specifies CASSPGLTYEQYF.